The rows below give T cell receptor beta chains drawn from one sample of a study of T cells after yellow fever vaccination. TCRdb independently ran MiXCR on the 5' RACE reads; one entry per CDR3 protein. The sample carries some 600,000 distinct CDR3 sequences, roughly a sixth recorded once. The sequencing used PBMCs, collected less than 6 days after the first yellow fever vaccination. The receptors were gathered from a man between 18 and 29 years old who received the YFV17D yellow fever vaccine. CDR3s leave out the opening cysteine and the closing phenylalanine or tryptophan.

v_call	j_call	cdr3_aa
TRBV18	TRBJ2-3	ASSPTLQGTDTQY
TRBV18	TRBJ2-3	ASSPRQQGTDTQY
TRBV12-3/TRBV12-4	TRBJ2-7	ASSTGQHLTYEQY
TRBV7-9	TRBJ2-2	ASSENRGGTGELF
TRBV25-1	TRBJ2-1	ASSELSRAYNEQF
TRBV11-2	TRBJ2-5	ASSPGLAGAYVETQY
TRBV4-3	TRBJ2-1	ASSQARGGRYNEQF
TRBV4-1	TRBJ1-6	ASSRRGREGQGSPLH
TRBV6-1	TRBJ2-5	ASSGYSQETQY
TRBV7-9	TRBJ1-2	ASSSLISFGYT
TRBV27	TRBJ2-4	ASSLFGRAGAGAKNIQY
TRBV5-1	TRBJ2-5	ASSLDGTQY
TRBV6-4	TRBJ1-5	ASSEDGSNQPQH
TRBV7-2	TRBJ2-3	ASSYLGTDTQY
TRBV11-2	TRBJ1-2	ASSSDRLSNYGYT
TRBV5-1	TRBJ2-3	ASSLGAGRADTQY
TRBV16	TRBJ2-2	ASNVGTNTGELF
TRBV5-1	TRBJ2-2	ASSFTGGAAGELF
TRBV20-1	TRBJ1-1	SARLENTEAF
TRBV20-1	TRBJ1-1	SATQTGDTEAF
TRBV6-5	TRBJ2-7	ASSSRGGAGEQY
TRBV4-1	TRBJ1-2	ASSPGGALSDGYT
TRBV12-3/TRBV12-4	TRBJ1-2	ASRKDRGDYGYT
TRBV7-3	TRBJ2-3	ASSLEERSTDTQY
TRBV5-1	TRBJ2-5	ASSLRPSYPQTQY
TRBV2	TRBJ1-5	ASTGQADQPQH
TRBV6-1	TRBJ2-3	ASRKLGGTDTQY
TRBV4-3	TRBJ2-1	ASSQGARGGFNEQF
TRBV6-1	TRBJ2-5	ASIRSGETQY
TRBV15	TRBJ1-1	ATSEHDRGNTEAF
TRBV7-6	TRBJ1-1	ASSSRSNTEAF
TRBV7-2	TRBJ2-7	ASSRGRLLSYEQY
TRBV15	TRBJ1-2	ATSRDSMQGAREDYGYT
TRBV7-2	TRBJ1-2	ASSLATGAYYGYT
TRBV5-1	TRBJ2-3	ASSLDAAADTQY
TRBV6-4	TRBJ2-5	ASSDPKGGEETQY
TRBV12-1	TRBJ2-1	ASSHRVRGINEQF
TRBV4-1	TRBJ2-7	ASSQDPPSYEQY
TRBV6-1	TRBJ2-2	ASSRVNSGTGELF
TRBV29-1	TRBJ2-3	STRDSADTQY
TRBV6-5	TRBJ1-1	ASTSEGTEAF
TRBV12-3/TRBV12-4	TRBJ1-2	ASSLTGSHGYT